The 12 T cell receptor beta chains listed next were all sequenced from one sample in a study of T cells in Graves' hyperthyroidism and ophthalmopathy. Researchers amplified the TCR beta CDR3 regions from RNA transcripts. The HTBI set primed first-round TCR CDR3 RT-PCR. TCRdb reprocessed the multiplex PCR reads via MiXCR and lists one record per CDR3 protein. This repertoire shows some 530,000 distinct CDR3 sequences, 22% found once; its top ten account for approximately 54%. Material: blood. The receptors were sampled from a woman in her seventies with Graves' ophthalmopathy.

The V gene is TRBV18, the J gene TRBJ2-5; the D gene is possibly TRBD2 (6 bases). Deletions cut 3 bases from V and 2 bases from J, with 13 bases between. The germline V gene has CDR1 KGHSH and CDR2 LQKENI. The CDR3 loop spans 15 amino acids. The CDR3 protein is CASSPYGTLQETQYF. CDR3 nucleotide sequence: TGTGCCAGCTCACCGTATGGGACTTTGCAAGAGACCCAGTACTTC.

This clonotype appeared a few times. The chain employs TRBV10-3 and TRBJ2-3; 7 bases agree with TRBD2. The germline CDR1 and CDR2 sequences are ENHRY and SYGVKD. The CDR3 has 14 residues. V trimming: 1 base; J trimming: 6 bases; junction bases outside the gene matches: 4. The DNA of the CDR3 is TGTGCCATCAGTGAGTGGGCGGGAGCGGATACGCAGTATTTT. Residues: CAISEWAGADTQYF.

This clonotype was counted ten times or more. The rearrangement joins TRBV3-1 to TRBJ2-3; D uncertain. CDR3 length: 14 amino acids. V was trimmed by 0 bases and J by 8 bases, leaving 12 bases between them. Germline CDR1 is LGHDT and CDR2 is YNNKEL (reference sequence). The CDR3 DNA is TGTGCCAGCAGCCAAGAGGCTGAATCGGGTACGCAGTATTTT. Translating it yields CASSQEAESGTQYF.

This clonotype was observed at least ten times. This chain uses TRBV6-5 with TRBJ1-1; TRBD1 might be the D (5 bases). Germline V gene data show CDR1 as MNHEY and CDR2 as SVGAGI. Trimming removed 0 bases at V and 0 bases at J, with 14 bases between. The CDR3 covers 17 residues. The DNA for the CDR3 is TGTGCCAGCAGTTACTCATTGACAGAGTCGGTGAACACTGAAGCTTTCTTT. Amino acid sequence: CASSYSLTESVNTEAFF.

This clonotype was recorded at least ten times. The chain links TRBV6-1 to TRBJ2-1, with D unresolved. Trimming took off 6 bases at V and 6 bases at J, with 21 bases between the two ends. Looked up from germline, CDR1 is MNHNS and CDR2 is SASEGT. The CDR3 consists of 16 residues. Here the CDR3 reads CASSPSLAQVVNEQFF. The CDR3 DNA reads TGTGCCAGCAGCCCCTCACTTGCGCAAGTAGTCAATGAGCAGTTCTTC.

V usage is TRBV9 and J usage is TRBJ2-7; D tentatively fits TRBD1 or TRBD2 (5 bases each). The CDR3 runs 14 residues. Trimming left V 0 bases short and J 4 bases short, with 11 bases between. Germline loops: CDR1 SGDLS, CDR2 YYNGEE. CDR3 residues: CASSVGSEGYEQYF. As DNA, the CDR3 is TGTGCCAGCAGCGTAGGCAGCGAGGGGTACGAGCAGTACTTC. Full variable domain (outside the CDR3, taken from reference TRBV9 and TRBJ2-7): DSGVTQTPKHLITATGQRVTLRCSPRSGDLSVYWYQQSLDQGLQFLIQYYNGEERAKGNILERFSAQQFPDLHSELNLSSLELGDSALYFCASSVGSEGYEQYFGPGTRLTVT.

This clonotype was seen ten or more times. The V gene is TRBV20-1, the J gene TRBJ2-3, with D perhaps matching TRBD2 (6 bases). The CDR3 is 11 residues long. From germline, CDR1 is DFQATT and CDR2 SNEGSKA (reference sequence). CDR3 in DNA: TGCAGAGTCTTAGCGGAAAATACGCAGTATTTT. Residues: CRVLAENTQYF.

This clonotype was observed at least ten times. The rearrangement joins TRBV12-3 or TRBV12-4 to TRBJ2-7; TRBD2 matches at 11 bases. After removal of 5 bases from V and 4 bases from J, the junction contained 16 bases not matched to a gene. The CDR3 has 18 residues. DNA for the CDR3: TGTGCCAGCAGTCTTCTAGCGGGAGGAAACGGAAACTTATACGAGCAGTACTTC. Its protein product is CASSLLAGGNGNLYEQYF.

There are many counts of this clonotype. The rearrangement uses TRBV2 and TRBJ2-3; tentative D call: TRBD2 (5 bases). The V and J ends lost 6 bases and 2 bases respectively, with 15 bases between them. The germline V gene has CDR1 SNHLY and CDR2 FYNNEI. This CDR3 region has 15 residues. This chain's CDR3 is CASSVGSANTDTQYF. The CDR3, as DNA: TGTGCCAGCAGCGTGGGTAGCGCCAACACAGATACGCAGTATTTT.

This sequence joins TRBV18 and TRBJ2-5; TRBD2 matches at 9 bases. Looked up from germline, CDR1 is KGHSH and CDR2 is LQKENI. There are 16 residues in the CDR3. With 3 bases clipped from V and 5 bases from J, the junction kept 10 bases outside the gene matches. CDR3 DNA sequence: TGTGCCAGCTCACCGCTCGTGAGACTAGCGGTGGAGACCCAGTACTTC. Translating it yields CASSPLVRLAVETQYF.

The chain has TRBV25-1 and TRBJ2-7; D gene ambiguous. The V end was cut by 4 bases, the J end by 6 bases, with 7 bases between. Germline V gene sequence: CDR1 MGHDK, CDR2 SYGVNS. The CDR3 has 11 amino acids. CDR3 loop: CASSAGPEQYF. The DNA of the CDR3 is TGTGCCAGCAGTGCGGGTCCCGAGCAGTACTTC.

This clonotype occurred a few times. This chain uses TRBV7-2 with TRBJ2-1, with 8 nucleotides matching TRBD2. This CDR3 spans 13 amino acids. The germline CDR1 and CDR2 sequences are SGHTA and FQGNSA. The V and J ends lost 5 bases and 10 bases, in that order; junction bases with no gene match: 7. The chain's CDR3 is CASSHSGMGEQFF. CDR3 sequence (DNA): TGTGCCAGCAGCCATAGCGGGATGGGCGAGCAGTTCTTC. Looking up the rest from reference TRBV7-2 and TRBJ2-1 gives the full variable domain: GAGVSQSPSNKVTEKGKDVELRCDPISGHTALYWYRQSLGQGLEFLIYFQGNSAPDKSGLPSDRFSAERTGGSVSTLTIQRTQQEDSAVYLCASSHSGMGEQFFGPGTRLTVL.